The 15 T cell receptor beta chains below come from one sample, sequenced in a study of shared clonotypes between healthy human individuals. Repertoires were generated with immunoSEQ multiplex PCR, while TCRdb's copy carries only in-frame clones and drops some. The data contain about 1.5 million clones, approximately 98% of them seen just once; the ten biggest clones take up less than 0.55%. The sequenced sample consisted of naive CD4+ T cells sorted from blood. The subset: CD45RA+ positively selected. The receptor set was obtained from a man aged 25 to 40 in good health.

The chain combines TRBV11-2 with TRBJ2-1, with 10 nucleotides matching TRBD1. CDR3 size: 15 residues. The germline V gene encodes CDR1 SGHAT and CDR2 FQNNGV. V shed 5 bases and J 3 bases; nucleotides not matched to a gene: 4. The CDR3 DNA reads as TGTGCCAGCAGCAACCGGGACAGGGGCTACAATGAGCAGTTCTTC. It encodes CASSNRDRGYNEQFF.

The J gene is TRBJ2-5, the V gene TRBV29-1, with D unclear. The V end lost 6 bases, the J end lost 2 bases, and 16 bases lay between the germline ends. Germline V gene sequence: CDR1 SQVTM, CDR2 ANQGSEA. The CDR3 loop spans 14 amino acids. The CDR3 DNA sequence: TGCAGCGTGTTTCAAGGACGGCTTCAAGAGACCCAGTACTTC. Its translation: CSVFQGRLQETQYF.

As DNA, the CDR3 is TGTGCCACCAGCAGATCGCCCTTGGGGGCAATCGACTACGAGCAGTACTTC. This translates into CATSRSPLGAIDYEQYF. The gene calls are TRBV15 and TRBJ2-7; perhaps TRBD1 as D (6 bases). Germline V CDR1 and CDR2: LNHNV, YYDKDF (reference sequence). The V end lost 2 bases, the J end lost 3 bases, and 20 bases lay between the germline ends. This CDR3 region has 17 residues.

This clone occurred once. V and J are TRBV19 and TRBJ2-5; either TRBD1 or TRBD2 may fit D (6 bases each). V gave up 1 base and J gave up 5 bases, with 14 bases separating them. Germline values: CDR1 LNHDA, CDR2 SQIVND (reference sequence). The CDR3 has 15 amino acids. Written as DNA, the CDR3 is TGTGCCAGTAGTATAGGCTTGAGGGGGGCTGAGACCCAGTACTTC. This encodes CASSIGLRGAETQYF.

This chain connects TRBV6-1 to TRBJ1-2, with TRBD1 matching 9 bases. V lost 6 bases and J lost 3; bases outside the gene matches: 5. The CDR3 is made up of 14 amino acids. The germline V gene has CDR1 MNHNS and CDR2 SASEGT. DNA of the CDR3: TGTGCCAGCAGCGCGACAGGGGGATACTATGGCTACACCTTC. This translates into CASSATGGYYGYTF.

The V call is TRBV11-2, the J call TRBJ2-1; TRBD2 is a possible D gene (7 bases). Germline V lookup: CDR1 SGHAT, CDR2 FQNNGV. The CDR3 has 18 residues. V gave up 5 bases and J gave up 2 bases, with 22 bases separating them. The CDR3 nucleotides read TGTGCCAGCAGCAAAAGGGGAGGGGGGGCCACCCCCTACAATGAGCAGTTCTTC. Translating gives CASSKRGGGATPYNEQFF.

The CDR3 protein is CASSSAGGSPNEQYF. The CDR3 DNA follows: TGTGCCAGCAGCTCAGCGGGAGGGAGTCCCAACGAGCAGTACTTC. The rearrangement uses TRBV7-9 and TRBJ2-7; 10 bases are shared with TRBD2. J lost 5 bases, V lost 4 bases, and 8 bases had no gene match. The germline gives CDR1 SEHNR, CDR2 FQNEAQ (reference sequence). The CDR3 sequence is 15 residues long.

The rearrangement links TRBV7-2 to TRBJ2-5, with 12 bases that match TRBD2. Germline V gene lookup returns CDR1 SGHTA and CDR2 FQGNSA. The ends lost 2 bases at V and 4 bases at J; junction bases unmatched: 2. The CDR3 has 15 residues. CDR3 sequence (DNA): TGTGCCAGCAGCTTAACACTAGCGGGAGGAGAGACCCAGTACTTC. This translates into CASSLTLAGGETQYF. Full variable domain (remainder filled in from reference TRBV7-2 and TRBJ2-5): GAGVSQSPSNKVTEKGKDVELRCDPISGHTALYWYRQSLGQGLEFLIYFQGNSAPDKSGLPSDRFSAERTGGSVSTLTIQRTQQEDSAVYLCASSLTLAGGETQYFGPGTRLLVL.

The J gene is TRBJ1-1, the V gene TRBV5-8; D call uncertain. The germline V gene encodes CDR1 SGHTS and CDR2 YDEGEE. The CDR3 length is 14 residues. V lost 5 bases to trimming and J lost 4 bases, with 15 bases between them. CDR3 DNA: TGTGCCAGCAGTCTGGAGGAGGCTTCCACTGAAGCTTTCTTT. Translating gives CASSLEEASTEAFF.

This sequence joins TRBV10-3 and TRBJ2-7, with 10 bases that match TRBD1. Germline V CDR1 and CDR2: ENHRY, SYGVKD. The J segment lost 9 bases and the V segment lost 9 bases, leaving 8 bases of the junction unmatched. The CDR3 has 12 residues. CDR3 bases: TGTGCCATGGGACAGGGGTTAACCGGGCAGTACTTC. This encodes CAMGQGLTGQYF.

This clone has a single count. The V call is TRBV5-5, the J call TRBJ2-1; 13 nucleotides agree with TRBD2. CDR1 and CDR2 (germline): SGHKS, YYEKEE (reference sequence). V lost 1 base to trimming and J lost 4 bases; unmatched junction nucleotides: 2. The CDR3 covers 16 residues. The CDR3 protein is CASSLPGLAGYNEQFF. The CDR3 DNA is TGTGCCAGCAGCTTGCCGGGACTAGCGGGATACAATGAGCAGTTCTTC.

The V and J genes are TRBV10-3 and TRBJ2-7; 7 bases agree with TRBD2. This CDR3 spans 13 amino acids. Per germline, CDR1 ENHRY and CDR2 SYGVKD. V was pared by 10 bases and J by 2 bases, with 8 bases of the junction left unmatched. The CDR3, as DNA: TGTGCCAATAAGCGGGACCCTGCCTACGAGCAGTACTTC. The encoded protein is CANKRDPAYEQYF.

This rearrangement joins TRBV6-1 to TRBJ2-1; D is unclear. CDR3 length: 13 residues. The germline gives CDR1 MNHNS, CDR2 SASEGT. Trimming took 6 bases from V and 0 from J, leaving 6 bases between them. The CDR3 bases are TGTGCCAGCAGGAGGACCTCCTACAATGAGCAGTTCTTC. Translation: CASRRTSYNEQFF.

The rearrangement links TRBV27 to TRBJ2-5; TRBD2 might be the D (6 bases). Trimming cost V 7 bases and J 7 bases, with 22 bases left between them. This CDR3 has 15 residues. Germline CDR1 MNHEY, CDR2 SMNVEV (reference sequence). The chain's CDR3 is CASTARPTVGGTQYF. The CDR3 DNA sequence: TGTGCCAGCACCGCACGCCCAACAGTGGGGGGGACCCAGTACTTC.

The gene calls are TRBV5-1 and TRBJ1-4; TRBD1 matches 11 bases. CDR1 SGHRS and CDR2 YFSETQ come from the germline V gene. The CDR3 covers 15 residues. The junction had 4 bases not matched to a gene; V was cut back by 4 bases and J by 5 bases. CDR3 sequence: CASSDGDRGNEKLFF. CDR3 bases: TGCGCCAGCAGCGATGGGGACAGGGGGAATGAAAAACTGTTTTTT. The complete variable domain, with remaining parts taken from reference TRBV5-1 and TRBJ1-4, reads KAGVTQTPRYLIKTRGQQVTLSCSPISGHRSVSWYQQTPGQGLQFLFEYFSETQRNKGNFPGRFSGRQFSNSRSEMNVSTLELGDSALYLCASSDGDRGNEKLFFGSGTQLSVL.